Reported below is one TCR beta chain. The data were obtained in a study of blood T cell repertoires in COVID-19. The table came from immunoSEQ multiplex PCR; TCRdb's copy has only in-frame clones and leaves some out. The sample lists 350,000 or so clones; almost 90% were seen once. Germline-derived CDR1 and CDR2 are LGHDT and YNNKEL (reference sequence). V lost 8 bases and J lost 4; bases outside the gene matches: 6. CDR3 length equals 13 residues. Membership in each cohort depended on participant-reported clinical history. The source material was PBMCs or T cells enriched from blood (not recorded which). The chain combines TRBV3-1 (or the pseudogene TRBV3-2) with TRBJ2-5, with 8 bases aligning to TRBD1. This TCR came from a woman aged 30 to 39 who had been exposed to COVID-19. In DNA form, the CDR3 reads TGTGCCAGCCGTTTCACAGGGGGAGAGACCCAGTACTTC. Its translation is CASRFTGGETQYF.